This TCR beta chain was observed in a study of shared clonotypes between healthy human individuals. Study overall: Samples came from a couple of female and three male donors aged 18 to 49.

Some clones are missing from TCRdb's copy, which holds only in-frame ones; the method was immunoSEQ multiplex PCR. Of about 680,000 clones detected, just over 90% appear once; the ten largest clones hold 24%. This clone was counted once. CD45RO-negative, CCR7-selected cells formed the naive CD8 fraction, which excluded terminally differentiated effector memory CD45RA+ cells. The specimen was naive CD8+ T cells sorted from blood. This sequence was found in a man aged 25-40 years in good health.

CDR3 in DNA: TGTGCCAGCAGCGCCTCTCATCCGGGTTCCACTGAAGCTTTCTTT. Translated, it gives CASSASHPGSTEAFF. The chain recombines TRBV28 with TRBJ1-1; the D is unclear. CDR3 length: 15 amino acids. Germline-derived CDR1 and CDR2 are MDHEN and SYDVKM. V was shortened by 6 bases and J by 4 bases, with 18 bases between the two germline ends.